One and the same sample provided the 16 T cell receptor beta chains below, sequenced in a study of T cell responses to AZD1222 COVID-19 vaccine. The table came from immunoSEQ multiplex PCR; TCRdb's copy has only in-frame clones and leaves some out. Seen here are roughly 140,000 clones, approximately 85% observed once, and the top ten hold roughly 4%. The sample consisted of peripheral blood, taken on day 0 of MenACWY control vaccination. These receptors were obtained from an adult in good health.

In this sample, this clone turned up once. The genes are TRBV30 and TRBJ1-3, with no clear D. Germline-derived CDR1 and CDR2 are GTSNPN and SVGIG (reference sequence). This CDR3 is built from 16 residues. V lost 3 bases, J lost 1 base, and 16 bases lay in between. Written as DNA, the CDR3 is TGTGCCTGGAGGTGGGCTTTCGCGCGTTCTGGAAACACCATATATTTT. Its translation is CAWRWAFARSGNTIYF.

The chain carries TRBV5-1 and TRBJ2-7, with a possible D match to TRBD2 (6 bases). In germline, CDR1 is SGHRS, CDR2 YFSETQ. This CDR3 has 15 residues. V was cut by 0 bases and J by 3 bases, with 13 bases left in between. The CDR3 region has the DNA TGCGCCAGCAGCTTGGTCGCTAGCGCCATCTACGAGCAGTACTTC. Protein product: CASSLVASAIYEQYF.

This chain joins TRBV6-5 and TRBJ1-1; D gene ambiguous. From germline, CDR1 is MNHEY and CDR2 SVGAGI. The CDR3 runs to 13 residues. Trimming shortened V by 6 bases and J by 3 bases, and 11 bases separated the two germline ends. CDR3 in amino acids: CASREEGDTEAFF. In nucleotides, the CDR3 is TGTGCCAGCAGGGAGGAGGGAGACACTGAAGCTTTCTTT.

V and J are TRBV6-1 and TRBJ1-2; D not certain. The CDR3 is 13 residues long. V lost 2 bases and J 6 bases, leaving 10 bases between the germline ends. Germline values: CDR1 MNHNS, CDR2 SASEGT. This CDR3 reads CASSENNSNGYTF. The CDR3 nucleotides read TGTGCCAGCAGTGAAAATAACAGCAATGGCTACACCTTC.

This clone was picked up one time. The chain employs TRBV7-6 and TRBJ1-5; 9 bases are shared with TRBD1. CDR1 and CDR2 (germline): SGHVS, FNYEAQ. The CDR3 extends over 16 amino acids. J was trimmed by 0 bases and V by 3 bases; bases with no gene match: 3. The CDR3 DNA reads TGTGCCAGCAGCTTTGGACAGGGGTATAGCAATCAGCCCCAGCATTTT. This gives the protein CASSFGQGYSNQPQHF.

The chain carries TRBV28 and TRBJ2-3; TRBD1 aligns across 9 bases. The CDR3 has 19 residues. Unmatched junction bases numbered 15, after V lost 3 bases and J lost 2 bases. Germline CDR1 reads MDHEN; CDR2 reads SYDVKM. CDR3 region: CASSFGFLPDRGFTDTQYF. In DNA form, the CDR3 reads TGTGCCAGCAGTTTTGGGTTTCTTCCCGACAGGGGGTTCACAGATACGCAGTATTTT. Full variable domain (remainder filled in from reference TRBV28 and TRBJ2-3): DVKVTQSSRYLVKRTGEKVFLECVQDMDHENMFWYRQDPGLGLRLIYFSYDVKMKEKGDIPEGYSVSREKKERFSLILESASTNQTSMYLCASSFGFLPDRGFTDTQYFGPGTRLTVL.

The chain is built from TRBV3-1 (or the pseudogene TRBV3-2) and TRBJ2-1; D not resolved. Germline V gives CDR1 LGHDT, CDR2 YNNKEL (reference sequence). With 3 bases removed from V and 7 bases from J, the gap between germline ends came to 4 bases. The CDR3 totals 11 residues. CDR3 residues: CASSHVNEQFF. The CDR3 DNA reads as TGTGCCAGCAGCCACGTTAATGAGCAGTTCTTC.

The chain carries TRBV9 and TRBJ2-1; TRBD2 matches 11 bases. The CDR3 has 17 amino acids. J gave up 5 bases and V 0 bases, and 7 bases lay outside the gene matches. The germline CDR1 and CDR2 sequences are SGDLS and YYNGEE. The CDR3 nucleotides are TGTGCCAGCAGCGTAGGATCTAGCGGGGGGCTTCACAATGAGCAGTTCTTC. Protein sequence: CASSVGSSGGLHNEQFF.

The chain links TRBV12-3 or TRBV12-4 to TRBJ1-2; D unresolved. The ends were cut back, 8 bases at V and 1 base at J, with 8 bases in the middle. The CDR3 is made up of 12 amino acids. CDR3 loop: CASAPNNYGYTF. The CDR3 DNA follows: TGTGCCAGCGCACCGAATAACTATGGCTACACCTTC.

The genes are TRBV6-5 and TRBJ1-6; TRBD1 might be the D (5 bases). Germline values: CDR1 MNHEY, CDR2 SVGAGI. The CDR3 runs 15 residues. Trimming left V 7 bases short and J 7 bases short, with 17 bases between. The CDR3, as DNA: TGTGCCAGCATCACAGGAACAGATCGGAATTCACCCCTCCACTTT. It encodes CASITGTDRNSPLHF.

In its sample, this clone was seen a few times. The chain is built from TRBV5-8 and TRBJ2-1, with 7 bases matching TRBD1. Germline V gives CDR1 SGHTS, CDR2 YDEGEE. V lost 7 bases and J lost 0; bases outside the gene matches: 4. The length of the CDR3 is 14 residues. Here the CDR3 reads CASYRDSSYNEQFF. Written as DNA, the CDR3 is TGTGCCAGCTATCGGGACAGCTCCTACAATGAGCAGTTCTTC.

This clone was seen just once. The chain has TRBV19 and TRBJ2-7; 8 nucleotides align to TRBD1. Germline values: CDR1 LNHDA, CDR2 SQIVND (reference sequence). Trimming removed 6 bases from V and 3 bases from J; junction bases left unmatched: 1. This CDR3 region has 12 residues. The CDR3 DNA follows: TGTGCCAGTAGAGACAGGGGCTACGAGCAGTACTTC. Protein sequence: CASRDRGYEQYF.

In its sample, this clone was seen a few times. This same CDR3 is encoded by further DNA sequences in the sample. V is TRBV6-5 and J is TRBJ1-2, with D hard to call. This CDR3 is built from 12 residues. Germline CDR1 reads MNHEY; CDR2 reads SVGAGI. Trimming cost V 7 bases and J 1 base, with 7 bases left between them. The CDR3 protein is CASKGDNYGYTF. CDR3 sequence (DNA): TGTGCCAGCAAGGGCGATAACTATGGCTACACCTTC.

The chain carries TRBV6-1 and TRBJ1-1; D is unclear. CDR1 is MNHNS and CDR2 is SASEGT in the germline V gene. The CDR3 runs to 13 residues. V was pared by 3 bases and J by 3 bases, with 8 bases between. For the CDR3, the DNA is TGTGCCAGCAGTGAGTTAATCGACACTGAAGCTTTCTTT. It yields the protein CASSELIDTEAFF.

The chain carries TRBV5-1 and TRBJ1-3, with D possibly matching TRBD1 (6 bases). Germline CDR1 is SGHRS and CDR2 is YFSETQ. The CDR3 length is 15 residues. Trimming took 4 bases from V and 4 from J, leaving 15 bases between them. CDR3 nucleotides: TGCGCCAGCAGCGGGAACACAGGGAGGGGAAACACCATATATTTT. Translating it yields CASSGNTGRGNTIYF. The full variable domain, rest sourced from reference TRBV5-1 and TRBJ1-3, is KAGVTQTPRYLIKTRGQQVTLSCSPISGHRSVSWYQQTPGQGLQFLFEYFSETQRNKGNFPGRFSGRQFSNSRSEMNVSTLELGDSALYLCASSGNTGRGNTIYFGEGSWLTVV.

This sequence joins TRBV19 and TRBJ1-4, with D uncertain. V gave up 4 bases and J gave up 0 bases, with 15 bases separating them. The CDR3 loop spans 17 amino acids. Germline V gives CDR1 LNHDA, CDR2 SQIVND (reference sequence). The CDR3 region has the DNA TGTGCCAGTAGTACCTACCCCCAAGGGCCAACTAATGAAAAACTGTTTTTT. It encodes CASSTYPQGPTNEKLFF.